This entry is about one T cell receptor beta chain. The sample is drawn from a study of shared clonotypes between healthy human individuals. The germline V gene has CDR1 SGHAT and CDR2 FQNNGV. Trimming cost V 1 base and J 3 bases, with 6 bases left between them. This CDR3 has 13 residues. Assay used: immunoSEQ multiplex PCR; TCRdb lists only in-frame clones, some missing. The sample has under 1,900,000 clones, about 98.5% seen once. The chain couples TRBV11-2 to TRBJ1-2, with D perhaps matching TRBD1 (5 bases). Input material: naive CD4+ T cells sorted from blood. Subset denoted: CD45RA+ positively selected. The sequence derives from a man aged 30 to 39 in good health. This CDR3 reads CASSLGTYYGYTF. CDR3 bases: TGTGCCAGCAGCTTAGGGACATACTATGGCTACACCTTC. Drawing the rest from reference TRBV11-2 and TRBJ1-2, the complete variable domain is EAGVAQSPRYKIIEKRQSVAFWCNPISGHATLYWYQQILGQGPKLLIQFQNNGVVDDSQLPKDRFSAERLKGVDSTLKIQPAKLEDSAVYLCASSLGTYYGYTFGSGTRLTVV.